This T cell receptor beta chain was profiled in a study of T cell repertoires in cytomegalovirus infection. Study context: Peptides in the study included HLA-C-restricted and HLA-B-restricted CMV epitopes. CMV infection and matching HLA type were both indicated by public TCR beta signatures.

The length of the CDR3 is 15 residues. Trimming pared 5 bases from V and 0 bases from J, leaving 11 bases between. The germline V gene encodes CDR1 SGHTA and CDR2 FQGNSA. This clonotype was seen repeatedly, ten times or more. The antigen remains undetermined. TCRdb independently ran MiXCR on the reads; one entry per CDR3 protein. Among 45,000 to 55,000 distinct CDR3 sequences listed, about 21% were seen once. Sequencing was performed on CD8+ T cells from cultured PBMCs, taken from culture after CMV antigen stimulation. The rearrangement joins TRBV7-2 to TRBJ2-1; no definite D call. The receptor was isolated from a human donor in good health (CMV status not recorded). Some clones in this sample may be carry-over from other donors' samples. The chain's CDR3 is CASSADLSSYNEQFF. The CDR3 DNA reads TGTGCCAGCAGCGCTGACTTGAGCTCCTACAATGAGCAGTTCTTC.